These 12 T cell receptor beta chains were all obtained from the same sample, sequenced in a study of response to subunit inactivated influenza vaccine. Each CDR3 protein gets one entry after TCRdb re-called the RT-PCR reads with MiXCR. The sample lists around 480,000 distinct CDR3 sequences, about 17% seen once, with roughly 3.1% in the top ten. Source: CD4+ T cells sorted from PBMCs, taken roughly 24 months after vaccination. The receptor source for this set is a man between 45 and 75 years old who received an inactivated influenza vaccine.

The V call is TRBV29-1, the J call TRBJ2-1; unclear D gene. This CDR3 is 11 amino acids long. Germline loops: CDR1 SQVTM, CDR2 ANQGSEA. CDR3 DNA: TGCAGTTGGTCCCAGCTCAATGAGCAGTTCTTC. Amino acid sequence: CSWSQLNEQFF.

In its sample, this clonotype was seen a few times. The chain joins TRBV4-2 to TRBJ2-7, with 8 bases that match TRBD2. V was clipped by 3 bases and J by 4 bases; unmatched bases: 14. Germline V gives CDR1 LGHNA, CDR2 YNFKEQ. The CDR3 is made up of 17 amino acids. The CDR3 DNA sequence: TGTGCCAGCAGCCATCGGGGCGGGGGGAAGACGGGTTACGAGCAGTACTTC. This encodes CASSHRGGGKTGYEQYF.

This clonotype came up many times. The chain links TRBV12-3 or TRBV12-4 to TRBJ2-5, with a weak D call TRBD1 (6 bases). The CDR3 contains 12 residues. Deletions cut 8 bases from V and 2 bases from J, with 9 bases between. CDR3 loop: CASGTNQETQYF. DNA of the CDR3: TGTGCCAGCGGGACAAATCAAGAGACCCAGTACTTC.

The rearrangement uses TRBV20-1 and TRBJ1-6; 9 nucleotides align to TRBD1. Germline lookup yields CDR1 DFQATT and CDR2 SNEGSKA (reference sequence). J was trimmed by 7 bases and V by 4 bases; bases with no gene match: 11. The CDR3 has 16 residues. The CDR3 region is CSATPLGQGGNSPLHF. In DNA form, the CDR3 reads TGCAGTGCTACTCCTTTGGGACAGGGAGGAAATTCACCCCTCCACTTT.

This chain connects TRBV29-1 to TRBJ1-1; D is undetermined. The CDR3 is made up of 14 amino acids. V was cut by 1 base and J by 4 bases, with 13 bases left in between. Germline V gives CDR1 SQVTM, CDR2 ANQGSEA. The CDR3 DNA reads as TGCAGCGTTGAAGGGCTTGCCGTTGGCACTGAAGCTTTCTTT. It yields the protein CSVEGLAVGTEAFF.

This clonotype was detected only a few times. The gene calls are TRBV20-1 and TRBJ2-7; D is possibly TRBD1 (6 bases). Trimming took off 1 base at V and 3 bases at J, with 13 bases between the two ends. From germline, CDR1 is DFQATT and CDR2 SNEGSKA (reference sequence). This CDR3 spans 14 amino acids. The CDR3 is CSARVNGGLYEQYF. CDR3 DNA sequence: TGCAGTGCTAGAGTAAATGGGGGCCTCTACGAGCAGTACTTC.

This clonotype has only a few counts. The CDR3 is CATSDSLFGRWGSYNEQFF. The CDR3 DNA follows: TGTGCCACCAGTGATTCTCTCTTTGGGCGTTGGGGCTCCTACAATGAGCAGTTCTTC. This chain links TRBV24-1 with TRBJ2-1; unclear D gene. V lost 2 bases to trimming and J lost 0 bases, with 19 bases between them. The CDR3 is 19 residues long. Germline V gene data show CDR1 as KGHDR and CDR2 as SFDVKD.

The genes are TRBV28 and TRBJ2-7; 10 bases are shared with TRBD1. There are 15 residues in the CDR3. V trimming: 5 bases; J trimming: 2 bases; junction bases outside the gene matches: 6. CDR1 is MDHEN and CDR2 is SYDVKM in the germline V gene. CDR3 loop: CASSPTGTGAYEQYF. CDR3 DNA: TGTGCCAGCAGTCCGACCGGGACAGGGGCCTACGAGCAGTACTTC.

This clonotype was observed a handful of times. This sequence joins TRBV10-3 and TRBJ2-2, with D maybe TRBD1 (5 bases). Per the germline V gene, CDR1 is ENHRY and CDR2 is SYGVKD. The CDR3 loop spans 16 amino acids. Trimming took off 2 bases at V and 1 base at J, with 11 bases between the two ends. CDR3 coding DNA: TGTGCCATCAGTGAGGTAGGGGCACTGAACACCGGGGAGCTGTTTTTT. It yields the protein CAISEVGALNTGELFF.

The chain couples TRBV6-5 to TRBJ1-4; D unclear. In germline, CDR1 is MNHEY, CDR2 SVGAGI. Between the trimmed V and J ends, which lost 2 bases and 0 bases, there was a span of 10 bases. This CDR3 has 16 amino acids. Here the CDR3 reads CASSYSGRATNEKLFF. DNA of the CDR3: TGTGCCAGCAGTTACAGTGGAAGAGCAACTAATGAAAAACTGTTTTTT.

Only a few counts were recorded for this clonotype. The CDR3 reads CSVAPGATDTQYF. The CDR3 DNA is TGCAGCGTTGCGCCGGGGGCCACAGATACGCAGTATTTT. This chain joins TRBV29-1 and TRBJ2-3; perhaps D is TRBD1 or TRBD2 (6 bases each). Germline lookup yields CDR1 SQVTM and CDR2 ANQGSEA. The CDR3 contains 13 residues. With 4 bases removed from V and 2 bases from J, the gap between germline ends came to 10 bases.

The rearrangement uses TRBV3-1 and TRBJ2-7; the D gene is possibly TRBD1 (6 bases). V lost 1 base, J lost 5 bases, and 15 bases lay in between. The CDR3 has 15 residues. Germline V lookup: CDR1 LGHDT, CDR2 YNNKEL (reference sequence). The DNA of the CDR3 is TGTGCCAGCAGCCAAGGGGCCCGCGGACAGAACGAGCAGTACTTC. This encodes CASSQGARGQNEQYF.